This T cell receptor beta chain was sequenced for a study of blood T cell repertoires in COVID-19. Overall study: In each case, the material was cDNA or gDNA derived from T cells, B-cell-depleted T cells, or PBMCs.

Clinical history reported by participants formed the basis on which cohorts were assigned. Germline V gene lookup returns CDR1 SGHRS and CDR2 YFSETQ. The J segment lost 3 bases and the V segment lost 4 bases, leaving 7 bases of the junction unmatched. The CDR3 is 16 residues long. Here immunoSEQ multiplex PCR was the method, and the copy in TCRdb shows in-frame clones only, minus some. The sample records around 360,000 clones, 70% to 90% being singletons. The sequence was obtained from a middle-aged man in a cohort exposed to, infected with or recovered from COVID-19 (not recorded which). The V gene is TRBV5-1, the J gene TRBJ1-6, with TRBD1 identical over 7 bases. The sequenced sample consisted of PBMCs or T cells enriched from blood (not recorded which). The CDR3 loop reads CASSATGQNYNSPLHF. The CDR3 coding sequence is TGCGCCAGCAGCGCTACGGGACAGAACTATAATTCACCCCTCCACTTT.